Presented here are 25 T cell receptor beta chains from one specimen sequenced in a study of blood T cells in healthy people across ages. The authors ran a second PCR of about 6 to 11 cycles using a sample-barcoded 5' primer and a J-beta primer mix. TCRdb called the 5' RACE reads again in MiXCR, with one record for every CDR3 protein. The repertoire holds around 1,600,000 distinct CDR3 sequences, with roughly 43% as singletons. Specimen: blood. These TCRs come from a young woman in good health.

The table lists this clonotype with a few counts. The chain has TRBV7-9 and TRBJ2-3; 9 nucleotides match TRBD1. V was pared by 5 bases and J by 5 bases, with 11 bases of the junction left unmatched. Per germline, CDR1 SEHNR and CDR2 FQNEAQ (reference sequence). This CDR3 has 16 residues. For the CDR3, the DNA is TGTGCCAGCAGCGCCCGGACAGGGGTTCAACGAGATACGCAGTATTTT. Residues: CASSARTGVQRDTQYF.

This clonotype was seen ten or more times. This chain connects TRBV5-1 to TRBJ1-2; 7 positions match TRBD1. Germline CDR1 is SGHRS and CDR2 is YFSETQ. There are 14 residues in the CDR3. The trim removed 4 bases at V and 1 base at J, leaving 4 bases unmatched. The CDR3 loop is CASSGGQLNYGYTF. DNA for the CDR3: TGCGCCAGCAGCGGGGGACAGCTTAACTATGGCTACACCTTC. Complete variable domain (other parts from reference TRBV5-1 and TRBJ1-2): KAGVTQTPRYLIKTRGQQVTLSCSPISGHRSVSWYQQTPGQGLQFLFEYFSETQRNKGNFPGRFSGRQFSNSRSEMNVSTLELGDSALYLCASSGGQLNYGYTFGSGTRLTVV.

This clonotype occurred a few times. This chain connects TRBV15 to TRBJ2-1; TRBD1 is a possible D gene (6 bases). The V gene lost 6 bases and the J gene lost 3 bases, with 12 bases spanning the gap. Germline lookup yields CDR1 LNHNV and CDR2 YYDKDF (reference sequence). There are 14 residues in the CDR3. Here the CDR3 DNA reads TGTGCCACCAGACAGGGTCGGGACTACAATGAGCAGTTCTTC. Its protein product is CATRQGRDYNEQFF.

V is TRBV2 and J is TRBJ1-1; D perhaps matches TRBD1 (5 bases). Germline V gene lookup returns CDR1 SNHLY and CDR2 FYNNEI. The V end lost 6 bases, the J end lost 7 bases, and 27 bases lay between the germline ends. The length of the CDR3 is 17 residues. The CDR3 sequence: CASRFQRVWGVWNEAFF. In DNA, the CDR3 is TGTGCCAGCAGATTTCAACGAGTTTGGGGGGTGTGGAATGAAGCTTTCTTT.

The rearrangement joins TRBV27 to TRBJ2-7; TRBD1 aligns across 7 bases. CDR3 length: 15 amino acids. The V and J ends lost 3 bases and 2 bases, in that order; junction bases with no gene match: 7. Germline CDR1 MNHEY, CDR2 SMNVEV (reference sequence). The CDR3 DNA is TGTGCCAGCAGTTTCGGTCCAGGGGGACCCTACGAGCAGTACTTC. Translated: CASSFGPGGPYEQYF.

The gene calls are TRBV28 and TRBJ2-7; 8 bases fit TRBD1. Unmatched junction bases numbered 6, after V lost 3 bases and J lost 2 bases. CDR1 is MDHEN, CDR2 SYDVKM, per germline. This CDR3 spans 15 amino acids. DNA of the CDR3: TGTGCCAGCAGTTTTGCGGGACAGGATCCCTACGAGCAGTACTTC. Translation gives CASSFAGQDPYEQYF.

This sequence joins TRBV6-6 and TRBJ2-2; D uncertain. The CDR3 covers 15 residues. The V and J ends lost 0 bases and 6 bases respectively, with 11 bases between them. Germline CDR1 MNHNY, CDR2 SVGAGI (reference sequence). CDR3 sequence (DNA): TGTGCCAGCAGTTACTCGATGTACCCGGCCGGGGAGCTGTTTTTT. It translates to CASSYSMYPAGELFF.

This clonotype was seen a handful of times. The V call is TRBV7-9, the J call TRBJ2-7; a possible D gene is TRBD2 (5 bases). CDR3 length: 14 amino acids. The V and J ends lost 7 bases and 1 base respectively, with 14 bases between them. CDR1 and CDR2 from the germline V gene are SEHNR and FQNEAQ (reference sequence). Here the CDR3 reads CASTNTRGSYEQYF. CDR3 in DNA: TGTGCCAGCACCAACACCCGAGGGTCCTACGAGCAGTACTTC. Combining the CDR3 with reference TRBV7-9 and TRBJ2-7 gives the whole variable domain DTGVSQNPRHKITKRGQNVTFRCDPISEHNRLYWYRQTLGQGPEFLTYFQNEAQLEKSRLLSDRFSAERPKGSFSTLEIQRTEQGDSAMYLCASTNTRGSYEQYFGPGTRLTVT.

The chain combines TRBV21-1 with TRBJ2-7. TRBV21-1 is an annotated pseudogene. This CDR3 region has 10 residues. The CDR3 DNA reads TGTGCCAGCAGCAGATCCGAGCAGTACTTC. Translation: CASSRSEQYF.

This clonotype was counted only a few times. The V and J genes are TRBV10-3 and TRBJ2-6; the D gene is possibly TRBD1 (6 bases). The V end was cut by 2 bases, the J end by 0 bases, with 17 bases between. CDR1 is ENHRY and CDR2 is SYGVKD in the germline V gene. CDR3 length: 19 residues. CDR3: CAISEPQGTLSSGANVLTF. The CDR3 DNA reads as TGTGCCATCAGTGAGCCCCAGGGGACCCTAAGCTCTGGGGCCAACGTCCTGACTTTC.

The chain carries TRBV3-1 and TRBJ2-1; D gene ambiguous. Matching the DNA end better, TRBJ2-7 makes the J call doubtful. Germline V gene sequence: CDR1 LGHDT, CDR2 YNNKEL (reference sequence). CDR3 length equals 17 residues. The CDR3 sequence: CASSQEVPAGDGNEQYF. The CDR3 DNA follows: TGTGCCAGCAGCCAAGAAGTCCCAGCCGGCGATGGGAATGAGCAGTACTTC.

V and J are TRBV20-1 and TRBJ1-1, with 7 bases matching TRBD1. The CDR3 extends over 14 amino acids. Germline assignment: CDR1 DFQATT and CDR2 SNEGSKA (reference sequence). With V trimmed by 3 bases and J by 6 bases, 10 bases remained unmatched. The CDR3 sequence is CSASVAGGDAEAFF. Written as DNA, the CDR3 is TGCAGTGCTAGCGTGGCAGGGGGGGACGCTGAAGCTTTCTTT.

In nucleotides, the CDR3 is TGTGCCAGCAGCCCCGGTCCAGACACCTACAATGAGCAGTACTTC. This codes for CASSPGPDTYNEQYF. The chain is built from TRBV7-9 and TRBJ2-1; unclear D gene. TRBJ2-7 matches the DNA end more closely, so the J call is doubtful. This CDR3 is 15 amino acids long. Germline V gene data show CDR1 as SEHNR and CDR2 as FQNEAQ (reference sequence).

The chain employs TRBV20-1 and TRBJ1-1; 9 bases fit TRBD1. The length of the CDR3 is 15 residues. Germline V gene sequence: CDR1 DFQATT, CDR2 SNEGSKA (reference sequence). V lost 1 base to trimming and J lost 1 base; unmatched junction nucleotides: 4. This CDR3 is CSARAATGGNTEAFF. The CDR3 DNA follows: TGCAGTGCTAGAGCCGCGACAGGGGGGAACACTGAAGCTTTCTTT.

This clonotype showed up just a few times. This chain links TRBV6-6 with TRBJ1-1; D not certain. Between the trimmed V and J ends, which lost 4 bases and 1 base, there was a span of 13 bases. Per the germline V gene, CDR1 is MNHNY and CDR2 is SVGAGI (reference sequence). The CDR3 spans 15 residues. As DNA, the CDR3 is TGTGCCAGCAGTTCCCTTAACATGGAGAACACTGAAGCTTTCTTT. As protein: CASSSLNMENTEAFF.

The chain is built from TRBV20-1 and TRBJ2-1; D remains unclear. Germline CDR1 reads DFQATT; CDR2 reads SNEGSKA (reference sequence). The ends were cut back, 6 bases at V and 8 bases at J, with 17 bases in the middle. The CDR3 runs to 13 residues. The CDR3: CSARLIGIDEQFF. The DNA for the CDR3 is TGCAGTGCGAGGCTTATTGGGATCGATGAGCAGTTCTTC.

J is TRBJ1-2 and V is TRBV20-1; possibly TRBD1 for D (5 bases). Trimming left V 0 bases short and J 2 bases short, with 19 bases between. The CDR3 is 17 residues long. Germline V gives CDR1 DFQATT, CDR2 SNEGSKA (reference sequence). The CDR3 DNA reads as TGCAGTGCTAGAGATGGGGACTCTAAAATCGCCAACTATGGCTACACCTTC. It is translated as CSARDGDSKIANYGYTF.

The chain recombines TRBV2 with TRBJ2-1; tentative D call: TRBD2 (5 bases). V lost 2 bases and J lost 6, with 11 bases in between. There are 14 residues in the CDR3. Germline V gene data show CDR1 as SNHLY and CDR2 as FYNNEI. CDR3: CASSENLGGNEQFF. In DNA form, the CDR3 reads TGTGCCAGCAGTGAAAATCTAGGAGGCAATGAGCAGTTCTTC.

This clonotype was picked up a small number of times. The chain links TRBV6-2 or TRBV6-3 to TRBJ2-3; 10 bases agree with TRBD2. The CDR3 consists of 17 residues. CDR1 and CDR2 (germline): MNHEY, SVGEGT. After removal of 5 bases from V and 0 bases from J, the junction contained 8 bases not matched to a gene. CDR3 amino acids: CASSDLAGATSTDTQYF. The DNA for the CDR3 is TGTGCCAGCAGTGACCTAGCGGGAGCAACTAGCACAGATACGCAGTATTTT.

This clonotype was counted at least ten times. The V and J genes are TRBV10-3 and TRBJ2-6, with D possibly being TRBD1 (6 bases). Trimming stripped 6 bases from V and 4 bases from J, with 13 bases between. CDR1 and CDR2 (germline): ENHRY, SYGVKD. The CDR3 has 15 residues. In nucleotides, the CDR3 is TGTGCCATCAGCGGAACAGGGACCGGGGCCAACGTCCTGACTTTC. This sequence encodes CAISGTGTGANVLTF.

This chain connects TRBV7-2 to TRBJ2-7; D uncertain. Germline values: CDR1 SGHTA, CDR2 FQGNSA. The CDR3 extends over 13 amino acids. Trimming shortened V by 1 base and J by 7 bases, and 11 bases separated the two germline ends. In DNA, the CDR3 is TGTGCCAGCAGCTTAGTCTCGCTCAATGAGCAGTACTTC. Its translation is CASSLVSLNEQYF. Based on the CDR3 plus reference TRBV7-2 and TRBJ2-7, the full variable domain is GAGVSQSPSNKVTEKGKDVELRCDPISGHTALYWYRQSLGQGLEFLIYFQGNSAPDKSGLPSDRFSAERTGGSVSTLTIQRTQQEDSAVYLCASSLVSLNEQYFGPGTRLTVT.

V usage is TRBV10-1 and J usage is TRBJ1-1, with 8 bases matching TRBD1. J was trimmed by 1 base and V by 3 bases; bases with no gene match: 16. This CDR3 is built from 19 residues. CDR1 WNHNN and CDR2 SYGVQD come from the germline V gene (reference sequence). The CDR3 bases are TGCGCCAGCAGTGAAGGGGACAGGTCGCCTCCCCCCCGGAACACTGAAGCTTTCTTT. As protein: CASSEGDRSPPPRNTEAFF.

The genes are TRBV27 and TRBJ1-2; TRBD1 is a possible D gene (6 bases). The CDR3 has 14 residues. The germline V gene has CDR1 MNHEY and CDR2 SMNVEV (reference sequence). The V end was cut by 5 bases, the J end by 6 bases, with 16 bases between. In nucleotides, the CDR3 is TGTGCCAGCAGTAGCCGGGGGCCGTCTCATGGCTACACCTTC. Translation: CASSSRGPSHGYTF.

The chain carries TRBV10-3 and TRBJ2-3; 8 nucleotides match TRBD2. The V gene's germline CDR1 is ENHRY and CDR2 SYGVKD. The CDR3 sequence is 14 residues long. V shed 3 bases, J shed 4 bases, and the junction held 3 bases outside the gene matches. The DNA for the CDR3 is TGTGCCATCAGTGACGGGACTAGAGCAGATACGCAGTATTTT. It translates to CAISDGTRADTQYF.

The gene calls are TRBV15 and TRBJ2-4; the D gene is possibly TRBD2 (5 bases). CDR3 length equals 12 residues. V dropped 9 bases and J dropped 6 bases, with 12 bases sitting between them. Germline CDR1 and CDR2: LNHNV and YYDKDF (reference sequence). CDR3 loop: CATGTGINIQYF. CDR3 bases: TGTGCCACTGGCACGGGGATAAACATTCAGTACTTC.